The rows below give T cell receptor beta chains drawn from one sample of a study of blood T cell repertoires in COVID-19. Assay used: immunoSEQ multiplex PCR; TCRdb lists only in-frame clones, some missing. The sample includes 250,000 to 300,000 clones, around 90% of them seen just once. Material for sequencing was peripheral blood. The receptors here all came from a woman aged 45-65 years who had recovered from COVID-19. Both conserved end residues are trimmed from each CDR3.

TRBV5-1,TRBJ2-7,ASSLGPLSDEQY
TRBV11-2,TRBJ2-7,ASTLGPSGSIEQY
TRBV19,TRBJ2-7,ASSGQGAGEQY
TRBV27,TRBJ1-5,ASSSRGYGQPQH
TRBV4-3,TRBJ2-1,ASSQDALKRGYNEQF
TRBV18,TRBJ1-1,ASSPTGYTEAF
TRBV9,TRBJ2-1,ASSVTLAGGGRRSYNEQF
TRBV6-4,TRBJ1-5,ASSEIGENQPQH
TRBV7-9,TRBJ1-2,ASSLADRVDGYT
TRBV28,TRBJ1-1,ASSLLVTVDTEAF